This TCR beta chain is from a study of resident and recirculating memory T cells in vitiligo. CDR3 length equals 12 residues. Per germline, CDR1 SGHRS and CDR2 YFSETQ. Trimming removed 6 bases at V and 5 bases at J, with 11 bases between. Produced via immunoSEQ multiplex PCR; TCRdb's table is partial and in-frame only. The table shows tens of thousands of clones, with around 90% occurring only once. The TCR was taken from a male donor with vitiligo. The chain joins TRBV5-1 to TRBJ2-5; D is undetermined. Sample: blood. CDR3 sequence reads: CASTETWETQYF. CDR3 bases: TGCGCCAGCACCGAGACATGGGAGACCCAGTACTTC. The complete variable domain, with remaining parts taken from reference TRBV5-1 and TRBJ2-5, reads KAGVTQTPRYLIKTRGQQVTLSCSPISGHRSVSWYQQTPGQGLQFLFEYFSETQRNKGNFPGRFSGRQFSNSRSEMNVSTLELGDSALYLCASTETWETQYFGPGTRLLVL.